These T cell receptor beta chains were read from a single sample in a study of blood T cell repertoires in COVID-19. The assay was immunoSEQ multiplex PCR, and TCRdb's table has in-frame clones only and misses some. The sample includes approximately 61,000 clones, about four fifths seen only once; the top ten take 25% to 40%. The sample taken for sequencing was peripheral blood. Receptors originate from a human donor in a cohort sampled during active COVID-19. Both conserved end residues are part of each CDR3. Rows may omit the clone size; those that give it use once, few, many or a size class.

>TRBV19|.|TRBJ2-1
CATGRGEHYNEQFF
>TRBV6-5|.|TRBJ2-3
CASSYSGGLADTQYF
>TRBV10-2|.|TRBJ1-1
CASGTGVGEAFF
>TRBV18|.|TRBJ1-1
CASSPQGQGNTEAFF
>TRBV28|.|TRBJ1-3
CASLAPSGRNSGNTIYF
>TRBV6-5|.|TRBJ2-1
CATEREVNEQFF
>TRBV30|.|TRBJ1-5
CAWRGQFNQPQHF
>TRBV12-5|.|TRBJ2-2
CASGFRSSGTGELFF
>TRBV5-6|few|TRBJ2-5
CASSSPGSSETETQYF
>TRBV6-5|.|TRBJ1-1
CASSSGEGNTEAFF
>TRBV5-1|.|TRBJ2-2
CASSGPGGTGELFF
>TRBV2|.|TRBJ2-3
CASRPSGPQQYF
>TRBV4-2|.|TRBJ2-2
CASSQEPDGLASNTGELFF
>TRBV30|.|TRBJ2-5
CAWRLAGGPGTQYF
>TRBV7-3|few|TRBJ2-1
CASSPTGDEQFF
>TRBV12-2|.|TRBJ1-4
CASRLVDRPGEKLFF
>TRBV19|.|TRBJ1-2
CASSMRRQGVSPTVYGYTF
>TRBV6-6|.|TRBJ1-3
CASTAQGSGNTIYF
>TRBV28|.|TRBJ2-5
CASTSAGGETQYF
>TRBV5-1|.|TRBJ2-1
CASSLGNQGISYNEQFF
>TRBV12-5|.|TRBJ1-1
CASGLEIWGQPNTEAFF
>TRBV11-2|.|TRBJ2-3
CASSLVGHTDTQYF
>TRBV19|.|TRBJ1-5
CASSIRRGDQPQHF
>TRBV7-9|.|TRBJ1-1
CASSLDRGRAFF
>TRBV7-8|.|TRBJ1-5
CASSLTGNSNQPQHF
>TRBV19|.|TRBJ1-5
CASMRDRNSNQPQHF
>TRBV5-1|.|TRBJ1-4
CASSLATGGEKLFF
>TRBV9|once|TRBJ2-3
CASSVGAGGFSDTQYF
>TRBV11-2|.|TRBJ2-7
CASSSSGNRHEQYF
>TRBV12-5|once|TRBJ2-1
CASGPYASGSGGNEQFF
>TRBV2|.|TRBJ2-2
CARGGQTGTGELFF
>TRBV9|.|TRBJ2-3
CASSIRQRTDTQYF
>TRBV5-5|.|TRBJ2-7
CASSPDRGPYEQYF
>TRBV6-5|.|TRBJ2-5
CVVPEGDNQETQYF
>TRBV4-2|.|TRBJ2-3
CASSQSLAGVRTDTQYF
>TRBV7-6|.|TRBJ1-5
CASSLVAGEQPQHF
>TRBV7-8|.|TRBJ2-1
CASSPTGFRNEQFF
>TRBV5-5|few|TRBJ1-5
CASSFRGGGVNQPQHF